This TCR beta chain was sequenced for a study of regulatory T cells in long-lasting Graves disease. Whole-study context: Newly diagnosed Graves' patients had under 3 months of antithyroid drugs.

This CDR3 has 17 residues. The V gene end was trimmed by 0 bases and the J gene end by 7 bases; junction bases not matched to a gene: 14. CDR1 SGHRS and CDR2 YFSETQ come from the germline V gene. Time point specified: newly diagnosed GD, antithyroid drugs for less than 3 months. PBMC RNA was the source of the TCR library. Investigators prepared the TCR beta libraries by applying iRepertoire HTBI primers and Arm-PCR of CDR3 regions. TCRdb re-derived calls from the multiplex PCR reads in MiXCR, one entry per CDR3 protein. Of around 480,000 distinct CDR3 sequences in the sample, roughly 17% were seen once. These data were also filed under a second study, of T cells in Graves' hyperthyroidism and ophthalmopathy.

The sample in question was peripheral blood mononuclear cells (PBMCs), obtained at new diagnosis, from a patient treated with antithyroid drugs. This TCR was sampled from a man aged 35 to 55 with Graves disease. J is TRBJ2-5 and V is TRBV5-1; TRBD1 aligns across 8 bases. The CDR3 spells CASSLAGPDRGLRTQYF. CDR3 DNA sequence: TGCGCCAGCAGCTTGGCCGGACCAGACAGGGGACTTAGGACCCAGTACTTC. The full variable domain, with the rest looked up from reference TRBV5-1 and TRBJ2-5, is KAGVTQTPRYLIKTRGQQVTLSCSPISGHRSVSWYQQTPGQGLQFLFEYFSETQRNKGNFPGRFSGRQFSNSRSEMNVSTLELGDSALYLCASSLAGPDRGLRTQYFGPGTRLLVL.